This TCR beta chain derives from a study of T cells in Graves' hyperthyroidism and ophthalmopathy. The V segment lost 7 bases and the J segment 7 bases; nucleotides outside the gene matches: 15. Per germline, CDR1 MNHEY and CDR2 SVGEGT. The CDR3 extends over 16 amino acids. Aged 18 to 65, the patients had hyperthyroidism that was newly diagnosed and had lasted under 2 months. Fresh 10 ml peripheral blood yielded PBMCs. Amplified regions were TCR beta CDR3 sequences from RNA transcripts. Researchers ran a first-round RT-PCR on the TCR CDR3 using the HTBI primer set. TCRdb analysed the multiplex PCR reads with MiXCR anew, one entry per CDR3 protein. The table includes 350,000 to 400,000 distinct CDR3 sequences, about a fifth detected once. In its sample, this clonotype was seen many times.

Sequenced sample: blood. The clonotype originates from a woman younger than 30 with Graves' hyperthyroidism. This sequence joins TRBV6-2 or TRBV6-3 and TRBJ1-3, with 8 bases lining up with TRBD1. The CDR3 DNA follows: TGTGCCAGCAAACGGACAGGGTCGGGTAATTGGAACACCATATATTTT. Encoded protein: CASKRTGSGNWNTIYF.